This T cell receptor (beta chain) was recorded in a study of Tregs in tolerant kidney transplant recipients. Across the whole study: Recipients received nonmyeloablative bone marrow transplants from related graft donors, with transient mixed chimerism. Whole-study findings and limits: Expanding Tregs on activated donor B cells appeared to best identify donor-specific TCRbeta clones. Biological reproducibility was not directly addressed in this study.

Note on this clone: Antigen specificity is unknown.

Thawed PBMCs were FACS-sorted into unstimulated CD4+CD25+CD127- regulatory T cells, CD4+CD25- non-regulatory cells, CD4 and CD8 cells. The CDR3 length is 16 residues. Trimming cost V 1 base and J 2 bases; bases outside gene matches: 4. CDR1 is LNHNV and CDR2 is YYDKDF in the germline V gene (reference sequence). Assay used: immunoSEQ multiplex PCR; TCRdb lists only in-frame clones, some missing. The repertoire holds roughly 99,000 clones, with 90% to 95% as singletons. This sequence originates from a human donor who received a combined kidney and bone marrow transplant. This chain uses TRBV15 with TRBJ1-5; TRBD1 matches 8 bases. Sequenced material: CD4+ T cells from blood, taken before the transplant. CDR3 residues: CATSRGGTGGNQPQHF. DNA for the CDR3: TGTGCCACCAGCAGAGGGGGGACAGGCGGCAATCAGCCCCAGCATTTT.